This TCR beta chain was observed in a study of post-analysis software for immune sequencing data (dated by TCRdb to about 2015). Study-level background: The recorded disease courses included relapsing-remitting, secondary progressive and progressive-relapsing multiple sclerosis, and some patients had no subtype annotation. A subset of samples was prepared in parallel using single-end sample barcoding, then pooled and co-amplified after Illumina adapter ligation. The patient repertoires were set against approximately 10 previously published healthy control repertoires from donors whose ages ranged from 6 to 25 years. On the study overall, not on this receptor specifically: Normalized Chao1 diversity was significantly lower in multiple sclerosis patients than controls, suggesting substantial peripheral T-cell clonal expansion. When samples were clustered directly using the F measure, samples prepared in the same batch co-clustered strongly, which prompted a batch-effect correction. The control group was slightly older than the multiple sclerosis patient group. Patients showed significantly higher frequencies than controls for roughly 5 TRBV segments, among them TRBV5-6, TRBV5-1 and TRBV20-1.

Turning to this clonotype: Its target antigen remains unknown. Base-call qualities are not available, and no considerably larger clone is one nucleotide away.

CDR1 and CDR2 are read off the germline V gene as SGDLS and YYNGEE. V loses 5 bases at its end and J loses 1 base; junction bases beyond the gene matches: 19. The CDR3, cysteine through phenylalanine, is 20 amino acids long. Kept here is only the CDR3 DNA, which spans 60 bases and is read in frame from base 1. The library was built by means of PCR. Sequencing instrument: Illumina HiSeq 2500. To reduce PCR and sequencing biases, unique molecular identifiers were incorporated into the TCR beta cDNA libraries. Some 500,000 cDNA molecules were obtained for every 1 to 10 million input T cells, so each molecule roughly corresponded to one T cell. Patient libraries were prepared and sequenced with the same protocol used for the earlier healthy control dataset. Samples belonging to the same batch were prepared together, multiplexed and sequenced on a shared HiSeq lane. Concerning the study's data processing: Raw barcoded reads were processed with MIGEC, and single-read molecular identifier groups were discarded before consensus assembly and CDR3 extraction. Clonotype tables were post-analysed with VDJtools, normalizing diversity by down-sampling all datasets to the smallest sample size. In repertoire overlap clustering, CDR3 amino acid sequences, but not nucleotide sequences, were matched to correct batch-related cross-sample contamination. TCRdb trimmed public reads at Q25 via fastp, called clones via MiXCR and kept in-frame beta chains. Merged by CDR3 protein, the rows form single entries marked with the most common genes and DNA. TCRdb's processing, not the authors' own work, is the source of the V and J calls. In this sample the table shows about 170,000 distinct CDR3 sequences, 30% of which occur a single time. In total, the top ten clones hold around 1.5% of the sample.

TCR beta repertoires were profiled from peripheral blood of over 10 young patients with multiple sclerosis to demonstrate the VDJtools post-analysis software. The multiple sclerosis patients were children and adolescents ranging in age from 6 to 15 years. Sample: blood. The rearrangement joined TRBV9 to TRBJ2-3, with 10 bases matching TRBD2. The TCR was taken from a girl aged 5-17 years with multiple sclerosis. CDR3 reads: CASSVTPTTSGIGGTDTQYF. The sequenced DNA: TGTGCCAGCAGTGTAACCCCTACAACTAGCGGGATAGGAGGCACAGATACGCAGTATTTT.